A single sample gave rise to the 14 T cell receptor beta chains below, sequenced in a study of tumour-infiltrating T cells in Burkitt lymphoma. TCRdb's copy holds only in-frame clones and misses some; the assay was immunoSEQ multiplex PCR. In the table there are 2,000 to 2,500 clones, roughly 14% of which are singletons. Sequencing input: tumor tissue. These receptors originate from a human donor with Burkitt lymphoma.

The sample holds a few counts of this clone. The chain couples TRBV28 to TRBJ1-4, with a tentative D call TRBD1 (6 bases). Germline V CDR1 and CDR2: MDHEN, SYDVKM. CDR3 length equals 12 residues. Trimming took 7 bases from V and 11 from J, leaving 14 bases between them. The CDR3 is CASTPPRGKLFF. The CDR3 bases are TGTGCCAGCACCCCTCCGAGGGGGAAACTGTTTTTT.

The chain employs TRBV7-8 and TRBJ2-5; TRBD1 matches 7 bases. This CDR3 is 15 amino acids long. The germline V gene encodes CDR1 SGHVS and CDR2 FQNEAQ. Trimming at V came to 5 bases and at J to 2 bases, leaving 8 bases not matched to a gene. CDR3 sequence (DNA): TGTGCCAGCAGCCCACGTTGGGGACAGCAAGAGACCCAGTACTTC. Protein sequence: CASSPRWGQQETQYF.

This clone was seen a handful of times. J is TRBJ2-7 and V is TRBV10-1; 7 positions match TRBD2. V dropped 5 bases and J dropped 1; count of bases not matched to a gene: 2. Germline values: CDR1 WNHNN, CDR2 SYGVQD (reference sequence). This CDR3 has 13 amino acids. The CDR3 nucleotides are TGCGCCAGCAGTAGGGGAGGGTCCTACGAGCAGTACTTC. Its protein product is CASSRGGSYEQYF.

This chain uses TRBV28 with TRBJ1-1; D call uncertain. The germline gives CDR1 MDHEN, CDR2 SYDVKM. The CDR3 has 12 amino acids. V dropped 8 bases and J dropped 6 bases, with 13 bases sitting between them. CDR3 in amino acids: CASQRRGAEAFF. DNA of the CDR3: TGTGCCAGCCAACGGCGTGGTGCTGAAGCTTTCTTT. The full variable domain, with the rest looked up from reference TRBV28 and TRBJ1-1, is DVKVTQSSRYLVKRTGEKVFLECVQDMDHENMFWYRQDPGLGLRLIYFSYDVKMKEKGDIPEGYSVSREKKERFSLILESASTNQTSMYLCASQRRGAEAFFGQGTRLTVV.

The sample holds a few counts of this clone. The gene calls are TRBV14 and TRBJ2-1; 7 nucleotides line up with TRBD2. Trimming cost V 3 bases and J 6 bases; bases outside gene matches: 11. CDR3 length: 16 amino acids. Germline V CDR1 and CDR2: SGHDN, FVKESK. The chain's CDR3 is CASSHAPSGRVNEQFF. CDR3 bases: TGTGCCAGCAGCCACGCGCCTAGCGGAAGGGTCAATGAGCAGTTCTTC.

DNA for the CDR3: TGTGCCAGCAGCCGAATAGCGGGGGGACACTTTTACAATGAGCAGTTCTTC. Its protein is CASSRIAGGHFYNEQFF. The gene calls are TRBV4-2 and TRBJ2-1; 10 bases are a match to TRBD2. The CDR3 contains 17 residues. Germline loops: CDR1 LGHNA, CDR2 YNFKEQ. Trimming removed 4 bases from V and 4 bases from J; junction bases left unmatched: 10.

This chain's CDR3 is CASTGRRGMETQYF. The DNA of the CDR3 is TGTGCCTCAACGGGGCGGAGAGGGATGGAGACCCAGTACTTC. This sequence joins TRBV2 and TRBJ2-5, with D perhaps being TRBD1 or TRBD2 (5 bases each). Germline V gene sequence: CDR1 SNHLY, CDR2 FYNNEI. The V gene lost 11 bases and the J gene lost 5 bases, with 21 bases spanning the gap. This CDR3 is built from 14 residues.

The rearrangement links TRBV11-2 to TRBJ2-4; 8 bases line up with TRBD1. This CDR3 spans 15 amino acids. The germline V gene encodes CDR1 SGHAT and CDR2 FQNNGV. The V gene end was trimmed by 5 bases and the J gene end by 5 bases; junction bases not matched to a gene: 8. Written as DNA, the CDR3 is TGTGCCAGCAGCACCCGGACAGGGAAGGAAAACATTCAGTACTTC. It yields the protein CASSTRTGKENIQYF.

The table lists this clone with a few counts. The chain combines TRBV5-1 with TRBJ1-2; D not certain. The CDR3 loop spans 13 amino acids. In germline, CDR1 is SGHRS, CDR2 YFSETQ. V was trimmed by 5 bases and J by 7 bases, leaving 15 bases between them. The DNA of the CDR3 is TGCGCCAGCAGAGTAACTACCGGCGGTGGCTACACCTTC. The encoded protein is CASRVTTGGGYTF. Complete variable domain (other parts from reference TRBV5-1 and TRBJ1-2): KAGVTQTPRYLIKTRGQQVTLSCSPISGHRSVSWYQQTPGQGLQFLFEYFSETQRNKGNFPGRFSGRQFSNSRSEMNVSTLELGDSALYLCASRVTTGGGYTFGSGTRLTVV.

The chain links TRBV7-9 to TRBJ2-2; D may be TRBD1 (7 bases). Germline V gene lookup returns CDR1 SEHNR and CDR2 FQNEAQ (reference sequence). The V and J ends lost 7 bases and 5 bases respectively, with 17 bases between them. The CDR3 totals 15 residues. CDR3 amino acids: CASNDREAGTGELFF. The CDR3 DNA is TGTGCCAGCAACGACAGGGAAGCGGGTACCGGGGAGCTGTTTTTT.

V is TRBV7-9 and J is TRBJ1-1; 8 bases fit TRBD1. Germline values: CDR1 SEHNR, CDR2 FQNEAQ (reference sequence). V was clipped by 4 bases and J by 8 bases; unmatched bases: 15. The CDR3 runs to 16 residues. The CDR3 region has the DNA TGTGCCAGCAGCTCCGGGACAGGCTTCGGTAGCCGCGAAGCTTTCTTT. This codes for CASSSGTGFGSREAFF.

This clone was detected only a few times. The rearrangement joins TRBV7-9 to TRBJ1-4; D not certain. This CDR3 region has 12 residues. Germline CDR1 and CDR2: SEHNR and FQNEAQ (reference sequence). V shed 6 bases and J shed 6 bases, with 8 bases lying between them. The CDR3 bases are TGTGCCAGCAGGTTCAATTATGAAAAACTGTTTTTT. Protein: CASRFNYEKLFF.

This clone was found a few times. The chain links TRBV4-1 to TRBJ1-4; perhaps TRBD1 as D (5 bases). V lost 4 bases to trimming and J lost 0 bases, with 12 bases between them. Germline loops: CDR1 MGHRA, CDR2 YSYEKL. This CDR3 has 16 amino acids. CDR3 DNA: TGCGCCAGCAGCCGCGGACACCTTGCAACTAATGAAAAACTGTTTTTT. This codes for CASSRGHLATNEKLFF.

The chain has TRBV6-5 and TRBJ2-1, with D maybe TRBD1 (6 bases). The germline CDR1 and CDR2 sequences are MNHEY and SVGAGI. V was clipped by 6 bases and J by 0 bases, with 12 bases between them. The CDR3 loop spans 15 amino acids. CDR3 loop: CASSSDRSSYNEQFF. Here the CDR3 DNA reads TGTGCCAGCAGCTCCGACAGGAGCTCCTACAATGAGCAGTTCTTC.